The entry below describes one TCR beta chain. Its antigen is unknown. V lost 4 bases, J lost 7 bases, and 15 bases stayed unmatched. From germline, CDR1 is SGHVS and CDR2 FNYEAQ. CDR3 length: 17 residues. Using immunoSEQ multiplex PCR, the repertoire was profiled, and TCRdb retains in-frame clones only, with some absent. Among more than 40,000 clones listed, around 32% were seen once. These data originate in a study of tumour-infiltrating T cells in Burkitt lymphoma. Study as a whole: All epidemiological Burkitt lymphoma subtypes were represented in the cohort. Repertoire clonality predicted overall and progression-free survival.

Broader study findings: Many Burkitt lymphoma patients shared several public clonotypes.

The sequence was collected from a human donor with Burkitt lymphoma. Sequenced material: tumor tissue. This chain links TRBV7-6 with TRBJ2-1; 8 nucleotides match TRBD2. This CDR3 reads CASSSARLAGTGNEQFF. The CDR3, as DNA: TGTGCCAGCAGCTCCGCGAGGTTAGCGGGGACTGGGAATGAGCAGTTCTTC.